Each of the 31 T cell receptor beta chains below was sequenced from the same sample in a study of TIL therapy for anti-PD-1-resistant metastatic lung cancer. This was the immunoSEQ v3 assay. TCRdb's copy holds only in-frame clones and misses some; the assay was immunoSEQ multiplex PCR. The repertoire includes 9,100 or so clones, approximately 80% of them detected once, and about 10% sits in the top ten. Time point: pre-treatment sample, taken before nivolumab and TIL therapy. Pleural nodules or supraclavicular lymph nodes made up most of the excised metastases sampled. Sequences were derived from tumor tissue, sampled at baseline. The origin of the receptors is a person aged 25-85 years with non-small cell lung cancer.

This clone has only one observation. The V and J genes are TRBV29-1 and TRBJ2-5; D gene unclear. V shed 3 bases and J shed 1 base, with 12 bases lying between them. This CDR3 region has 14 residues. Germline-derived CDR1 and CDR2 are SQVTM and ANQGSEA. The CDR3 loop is CSVDPPKAQETQYF. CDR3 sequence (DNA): TGCAGCGTTGACCCTCCTAAAGCCCAAGAGACCCAGTACTTC.

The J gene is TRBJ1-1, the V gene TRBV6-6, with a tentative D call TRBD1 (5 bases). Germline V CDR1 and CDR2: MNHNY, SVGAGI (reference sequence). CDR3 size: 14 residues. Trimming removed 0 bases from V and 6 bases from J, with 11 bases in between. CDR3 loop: CASSYSRGVAEAFF. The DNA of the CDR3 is TGTGCCAGCAGTTACTCTCGGGGGGTAGCTGAAGCTTTCTTT.

CDR3 bases: TGTGCCAGTAGTATAGCGGGCAGCCTTCAGCCCCAGCATTTT. Residues: CASSIAGSLQPQHF. The genes are TRBV19 and TRBJ1-5; D ambiguous. This CDR3 region has 14 residues. Germline CDR1 and CDR2: LNHDA and SQIVND (reference sequence). Trimming removed 1 base from V and 6 bases from J, with 10 bases in between.

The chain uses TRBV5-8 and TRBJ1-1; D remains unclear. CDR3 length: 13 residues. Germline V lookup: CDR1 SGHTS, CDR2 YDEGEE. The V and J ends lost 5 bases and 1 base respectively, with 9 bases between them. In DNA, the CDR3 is TGTGCCAGCAGGATGACATCGAACACTGAAGCTTTCTTT. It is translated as CASRMTSNTEAFF.

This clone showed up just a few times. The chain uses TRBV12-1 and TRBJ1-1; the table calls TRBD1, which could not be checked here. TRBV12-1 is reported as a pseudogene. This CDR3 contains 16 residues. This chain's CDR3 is CASSFKWDRENTEAFF. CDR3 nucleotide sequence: TGTGCCAGCAGCTTTAAATGGGACAGGGAGAACACTGAAGCTTTCTTT.

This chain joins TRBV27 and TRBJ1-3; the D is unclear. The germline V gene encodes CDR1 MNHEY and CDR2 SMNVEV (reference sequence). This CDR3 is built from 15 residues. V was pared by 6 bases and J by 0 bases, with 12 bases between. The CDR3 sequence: CASRLTISSGNTIYF. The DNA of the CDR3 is TGTGCCAGCAGGTTGACTATTAGCTCTGGAAACACCATATATTTT.

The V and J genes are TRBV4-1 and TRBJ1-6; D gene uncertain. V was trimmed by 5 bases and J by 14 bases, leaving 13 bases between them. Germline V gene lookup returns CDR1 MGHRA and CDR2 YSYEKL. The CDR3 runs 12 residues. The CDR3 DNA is TGCGCCAGCAGCTATCTAGAGGGAGCCCTCCACTTT. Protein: CASSYLEGALHF.

CDR3 sequence (DNA): TGCAGTGCTGCCCTGGGGACTGAAGCTTTCTTT. This translates into CSAALGTEAFF. The chain employs TRBV20-1 and TRBJ1-1; no definite D call. CDR1 is DFQATT, CDR2 SNEGSKA, per germline (reference sequence). The CDR3 has 11 amino acids. V gave up 5 bases and J gave up 5 bases, with 9 bases separating them.

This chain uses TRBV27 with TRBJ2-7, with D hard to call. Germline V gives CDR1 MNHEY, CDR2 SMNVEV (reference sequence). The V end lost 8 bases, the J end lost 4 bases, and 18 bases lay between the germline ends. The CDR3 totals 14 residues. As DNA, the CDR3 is TGTGCCAGCCTAAACTCCTTTCTACCTTACGAGCAGTACTTC. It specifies CASLNSFLPYEQYF.

This chain's CDR3 is CASRGQSGYTF. DNA of the CDR3: TGTGCCAGCAGAGGGCAGTCTGGCTACACCTTC. The V call is TRBV6-1, the J call TRBJ1-2, with no clear D. V lost 6 bases, J lost 7 bases, and 9 bases lay in between. Germline CDR1 is MNHNS and CDR2 is SASEGT. CDR3 length: 11 residues.

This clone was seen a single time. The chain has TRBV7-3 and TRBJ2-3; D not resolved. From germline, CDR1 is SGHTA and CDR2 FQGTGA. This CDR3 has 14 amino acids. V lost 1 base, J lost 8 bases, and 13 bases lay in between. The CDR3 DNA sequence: TGTGCCAGCAGCTTAAAGTCAGTTGATGGTACGCAGTATTTT. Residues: CASSLKSVDGTQYF. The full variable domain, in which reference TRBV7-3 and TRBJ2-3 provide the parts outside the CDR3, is GAGVSQTPSNKVTEKGKYVELRCDPISGHTALYWYRQSLGQGPEFLIYFQGTGAADDSGLPNDRFFAVRPEGSVSTLKIQRTERGDSAVYLCASSLKSVDGTQYFGPGTRLTVL.

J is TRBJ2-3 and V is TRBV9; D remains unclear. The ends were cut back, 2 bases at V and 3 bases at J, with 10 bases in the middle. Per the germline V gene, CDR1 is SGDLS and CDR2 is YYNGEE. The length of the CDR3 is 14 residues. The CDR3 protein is CASSVAHGTDTQYF. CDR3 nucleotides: TGTGCCAGCAGCGTGGCCCACGGTACAGATACGCAGTATTTT.

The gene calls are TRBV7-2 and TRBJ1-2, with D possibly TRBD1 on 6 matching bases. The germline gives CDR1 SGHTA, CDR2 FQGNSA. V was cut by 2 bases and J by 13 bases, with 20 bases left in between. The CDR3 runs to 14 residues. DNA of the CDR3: TGTGCCAGCAGCTTACCAACGGACAGTCCGGTCCTCACCTTC. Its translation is CASSLPTDSPVLTF.

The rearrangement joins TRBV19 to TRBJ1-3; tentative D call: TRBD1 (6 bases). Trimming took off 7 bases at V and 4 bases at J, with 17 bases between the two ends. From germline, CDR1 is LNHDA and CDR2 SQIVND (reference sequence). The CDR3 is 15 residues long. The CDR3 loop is CASTSQGLSGNTIYF. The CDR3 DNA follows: TGTGCCAGTACCTCACAGGGCCTCTCGGGAAACACCATATATTTT.

CDR3 protein: CASKSASGTYEQYF. The CDR3 DNA reads as TGTGCCAGCAAGTCGGCTAGCGGGACCTACGAGCAGTACTTC. This chain joins TRBV2 and TRBJ2-7; 9 bases line up with TRBD2. The trim removed 7 bases at V and 2 bases at J, leaving 6 bases unmatched. This CDR3 spans 14 amino acids. CDR1 and CDR2 from the germline V gene are SNHLY and FYNNEI.

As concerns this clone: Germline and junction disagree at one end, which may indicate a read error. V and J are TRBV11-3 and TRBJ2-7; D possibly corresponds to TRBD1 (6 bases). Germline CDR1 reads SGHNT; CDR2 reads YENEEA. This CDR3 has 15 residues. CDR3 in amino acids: CASSTHREFSHEQYF. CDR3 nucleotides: TGTGCCAGCAGCACCCACAGGGAGTTCTCCCACGAGCAGTACTTC. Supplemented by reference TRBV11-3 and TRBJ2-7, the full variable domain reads EAGVVQSPRYKIIEKKQPVAFWCNPISGHNTLYWYLQNLGQGPELLIRYENEEAVDDSQLPKDRFSAERLKGVDSTLKIQPAELGDSAVYLCASSTHREFSHEQYFGPGTRLTVT.

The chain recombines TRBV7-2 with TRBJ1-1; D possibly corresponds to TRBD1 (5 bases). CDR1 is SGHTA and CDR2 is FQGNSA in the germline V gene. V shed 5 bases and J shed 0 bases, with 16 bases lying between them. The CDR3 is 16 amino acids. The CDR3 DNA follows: TGTGCCAGCAGCCAGAGCACAGGATCCATGAACACTGAAGCTTTCTTT. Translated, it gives CASSQSTGSMNTEAFF.

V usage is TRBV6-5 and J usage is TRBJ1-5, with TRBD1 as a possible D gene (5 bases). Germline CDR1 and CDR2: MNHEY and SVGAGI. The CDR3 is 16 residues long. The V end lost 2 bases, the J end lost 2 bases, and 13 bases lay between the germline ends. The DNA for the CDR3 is TGTGCCAGCAGTTACACCAATACAGGTGGCAATCAGCCCCAGCATTTT. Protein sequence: CASSYTNTGGNQPQHF.

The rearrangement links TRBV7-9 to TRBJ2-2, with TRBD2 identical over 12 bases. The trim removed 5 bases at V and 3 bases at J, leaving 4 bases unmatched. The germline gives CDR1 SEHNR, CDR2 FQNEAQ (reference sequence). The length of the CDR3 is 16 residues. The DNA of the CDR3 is TGTGCCAGCAGCCCTAGCGGGGGGGCCTACACCGGGGAGCTGTTTTTT. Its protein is CASSPSGGAYTGELFF.

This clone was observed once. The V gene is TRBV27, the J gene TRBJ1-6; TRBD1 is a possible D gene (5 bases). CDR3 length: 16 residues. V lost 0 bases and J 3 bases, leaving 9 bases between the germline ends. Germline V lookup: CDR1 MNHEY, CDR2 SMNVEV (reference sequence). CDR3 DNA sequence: TGTGCCAGCAGTTTATCGTCAGGGAACTATAATTCACCCCTCCACTTT. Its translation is CASSLSSGNYNSPLHF.

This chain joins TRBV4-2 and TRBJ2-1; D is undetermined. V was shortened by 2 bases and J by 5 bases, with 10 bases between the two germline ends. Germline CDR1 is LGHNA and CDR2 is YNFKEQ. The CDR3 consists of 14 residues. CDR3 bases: TGTGCCAGCAGCCAACCTCAAGGAGACAATGAGCAGTTCTTC. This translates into CASSQPQGDNEQFF.

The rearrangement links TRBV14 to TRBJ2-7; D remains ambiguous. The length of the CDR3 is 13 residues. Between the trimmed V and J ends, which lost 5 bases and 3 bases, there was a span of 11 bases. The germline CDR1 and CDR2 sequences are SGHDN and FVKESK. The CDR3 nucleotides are TGTGCCAGCAGCACCGCCAACGTCTACGAGCAGTACTTC. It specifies CASSTANVYEQYF.

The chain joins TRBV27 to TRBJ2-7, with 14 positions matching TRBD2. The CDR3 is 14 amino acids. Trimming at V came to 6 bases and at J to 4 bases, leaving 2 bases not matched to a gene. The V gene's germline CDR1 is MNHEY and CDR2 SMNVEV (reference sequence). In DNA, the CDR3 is TGTGCCAGCAGGACTAGCGGGAGGGTGTACGAGCAGTACTTC. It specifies CASRTSGRVYEQYF.

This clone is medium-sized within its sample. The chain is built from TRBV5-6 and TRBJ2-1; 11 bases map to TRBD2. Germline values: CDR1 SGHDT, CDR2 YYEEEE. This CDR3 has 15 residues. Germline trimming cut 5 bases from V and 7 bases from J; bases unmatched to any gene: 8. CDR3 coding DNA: TGTGCCAGCAGGATAAAACTAGCGGGAGTAAATGAGCAGTTCTTC. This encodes CASRIKLAGVNEQFF.

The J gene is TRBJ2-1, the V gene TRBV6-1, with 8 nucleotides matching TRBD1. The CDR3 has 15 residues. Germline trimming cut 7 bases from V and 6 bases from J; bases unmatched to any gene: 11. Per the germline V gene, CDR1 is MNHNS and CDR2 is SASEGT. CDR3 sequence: CASNPRGRPANEQFF. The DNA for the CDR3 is TGTGCCAGCAACCCCAGGGGGCGCCCGGCCAATGAGCAGTTCTTC.

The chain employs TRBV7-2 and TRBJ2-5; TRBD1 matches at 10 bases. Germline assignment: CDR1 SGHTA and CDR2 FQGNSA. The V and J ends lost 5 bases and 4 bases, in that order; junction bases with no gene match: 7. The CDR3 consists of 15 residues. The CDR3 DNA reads TGTGCCAGCAGCGAGCGGACAGGGGGGCCAGAGACCCAGTACTTC. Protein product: CASSERTGGPETQYF.

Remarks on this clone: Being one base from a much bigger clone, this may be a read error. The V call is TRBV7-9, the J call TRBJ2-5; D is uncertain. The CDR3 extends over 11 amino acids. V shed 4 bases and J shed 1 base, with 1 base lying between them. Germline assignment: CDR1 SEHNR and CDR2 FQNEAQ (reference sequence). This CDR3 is CASSSQETQYF. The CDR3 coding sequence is TGTGCCAGCAGCTCCCAAGAGACCCAGTACTTC.

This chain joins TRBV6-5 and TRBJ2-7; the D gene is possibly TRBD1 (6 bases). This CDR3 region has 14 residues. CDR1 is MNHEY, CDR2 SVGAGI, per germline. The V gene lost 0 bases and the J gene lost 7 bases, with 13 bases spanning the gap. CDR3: CASSYSGQSSEQYF. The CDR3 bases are TGTGCCAGCAGTTACTCCGGACAGTCAAGTGAGCAGTACTTC.

DNA of the CDR3: TGTGCCAGCAGCAAAGGGACAGTAGAGACCCAGTACTTC. It is translated as CASSKGTVETQYF. The chain uses TRBV7-6 and TRBJ2-5, with 7 bases lining up with TRBD1. Trimming removed 5 bases from V and 4 bases from J; junction bases left unmatched: 4. The CDR3 has 13 amino acids. Germline CDR1 reads SGHVS; CDR2 reads FNYEAQ.

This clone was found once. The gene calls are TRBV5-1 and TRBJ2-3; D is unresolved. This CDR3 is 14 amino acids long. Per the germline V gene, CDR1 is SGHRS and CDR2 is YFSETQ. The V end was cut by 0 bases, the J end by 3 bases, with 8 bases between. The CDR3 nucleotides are TGCGCCAGCAGCTTGGGGGCGAATACAGATACGCAGTATTTT. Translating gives CASSLGANTDTQYF.

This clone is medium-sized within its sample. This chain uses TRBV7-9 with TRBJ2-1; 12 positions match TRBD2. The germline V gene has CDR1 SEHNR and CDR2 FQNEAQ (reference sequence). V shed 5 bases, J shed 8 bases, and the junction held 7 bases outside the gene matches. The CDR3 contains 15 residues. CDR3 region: CASSPGLAGFDEQFF. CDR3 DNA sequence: TGTGCCAGCAGCCCCGGACTAGCGGGGTTCGATGAGCAGTTCTTC.